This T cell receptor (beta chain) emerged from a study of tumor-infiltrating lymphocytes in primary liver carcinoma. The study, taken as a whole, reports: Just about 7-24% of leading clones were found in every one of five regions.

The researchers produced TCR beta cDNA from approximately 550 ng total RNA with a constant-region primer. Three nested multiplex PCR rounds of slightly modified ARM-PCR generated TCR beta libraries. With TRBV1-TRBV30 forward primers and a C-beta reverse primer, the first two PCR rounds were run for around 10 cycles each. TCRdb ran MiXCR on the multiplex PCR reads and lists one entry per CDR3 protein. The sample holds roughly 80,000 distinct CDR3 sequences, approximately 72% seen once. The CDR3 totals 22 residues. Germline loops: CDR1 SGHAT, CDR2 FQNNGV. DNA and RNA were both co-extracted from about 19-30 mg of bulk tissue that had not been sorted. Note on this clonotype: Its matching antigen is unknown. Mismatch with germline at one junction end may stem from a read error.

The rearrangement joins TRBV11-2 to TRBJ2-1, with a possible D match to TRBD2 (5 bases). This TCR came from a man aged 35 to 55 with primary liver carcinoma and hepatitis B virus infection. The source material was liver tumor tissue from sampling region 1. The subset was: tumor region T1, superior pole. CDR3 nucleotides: TGTGCCAGCAGCCTCTCCTACCGGGGTCCCGTGAACCAGGTTCGCTCCTGCAATGAGGAGTTCTTC. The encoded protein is CASSLSYRGPVNQVRSCNEEFF.